One T cell receptor (beta chain) is described in this entry. Its target is not known. Trimming cost V 6 bases and J 8 bases, with 16 bases left between them. The CDR3 is 14 residues long. CDR1 is MNHNY, CDR2 SVGAGI, per germline (reference sequence). This entry comes from a study of OX40 agonist ivuxolimab in advanced cancers. Overall study context: An agonistic human IgG2 monoclonal antibody against OX40 (CD134) was given.

Whole-study findings and limits: Antigen specificity remained undetermined for the expanded peripheral T cells.

The table came from immunoSEQ multiplex PCR; TCRdb's copy has only in-frame clones and leaves some out. The sample lists over 45,000 clones, about 85% seen once, with approximately 1% in the top ten. The rearrangement uses TRBV6-6 and TRBJ1-4, with no clear D. The source is an adult with an advanced solid tumor such as melanoma, head and neck, liver or kidney cancer. The specimen was CD4+ or CD8+ T cells sorted from blood, collected in a trial of the OX40 agonist ivuxolimab. The CDR3 nucleotides are TGTGCCAGCAGCTCCGTGGGAACAATGGAAAAACTGTTTTTT. Protein sequence: CASSSVGTMEKLFF.